This is a list of T cell receptor beta chains from one sample in a study of blood T cell repertoires in COVID-19. The protocol was immunoSEQ multiplex PCR, while the TCRdb copy is restricted to in-frame clones and leaves out a portion. The sample records 110,000 or so clones, about 75% being singletons. Sequenced: peripheral blood. The receptors originated from a woman in her 70s with acute or convalescent COVID-19. The CDR3 runs from the conserved cysteine through the conserved F or W. D genes are given only for firm matches. Clone size, where shown, is once, few, many, or a class for clones that have expanded.

d_gene: .
abundance: .
v_gene: TRBV24-1
j_gene: TRBJ2-1
CDR3nt: TGTGCCACCAGTGATCCAGGTTACAATGAGCAGTTCTTC
CDR3aa: CATSDPGYNEQFF

d_gene: .
abundance: .
v_gene: TRBV11-3
j_gene: TRBJ1-1
CDR3nt: TGTGCCAGCAGCTTCTCACAGAACACTGAAGCTTTCTTT
CDR3aa: CASSFSQNTEAFF

d_gene: .
abundance: .
v_gene: TRBV6-5
j_gene: TRBJ2-1
CDR3nt: TGTGCCAGCAGTTGGGGGCGCAATGAGCAGTTCTTC
CDR3aa: CASSWGRNEQFF

d_gene: .
abundance: .
v_gene: TRBV12-5
j_gene: TRBJ2-2
CDR3nt: TGTGCTAGTGGTTTGCCCCTTCCGGGCACCGGGGAGCTGTTTTTT
CDR3aa: CASGLPLPGTGELFF

d_gene: .
abundance: few
v_gene: TRBV27
j_gene: TRBJ2-5
CDR3nt: TGTGCCAGCAGTTCCCAGGGGAGGGGAGAGACCCAGTACTTC
CDR3aa: CASSSQGRGETQYF

d_gene: TRBD1
abundance: .
v_gene: TRBV2
j_gene: TRBJ1-1
CDR3nt: TGTGCCAGCAGTGAACAGGGGGCGATCACTGAAGCTTTCTTT
CDR3aa: CASSEQGAITEAFF

d_gene: .
abundance: .
v_gene: TRBV3-1/TRBV3-2
j_gene: TRBJ2-1
CDR3nt: TGTGCCAGCAGCCCACAGACTAGGTCAAATGAGCAGTTCTTC
CDR3aa: CASSPQTRSNEQFF

d_gene: .
abundance: .
v_gene: TRBV3-1/TRBV3-2
j_gene: TRBJ1-4
CDR3nt: TGTGCCAGCAGCCAAGAAAGCTACAGACTGTTTTTT
CDR3aa: CASSQESYRLFF

d_gene: .
abundance: .
v_gene: TRBV11-2
j_gene: TRBJ1-2
CDR3nt: TGTGCCAGCAGCTTAGATCCGACAGAGTCCTATGGCTACACCTTC
CDR3aa: CASSLDPTESYGYTF

d_gene: .
abundance: .
v_gene: TRBV6-5
j_gene: TRBJ2-4
CDR3nt: TGTGCCAGCTGGGGCGGTAACTCAGCCAAAAACATTCAGTACTTC
CDR3aa: CASWGGNSAKNIQYF